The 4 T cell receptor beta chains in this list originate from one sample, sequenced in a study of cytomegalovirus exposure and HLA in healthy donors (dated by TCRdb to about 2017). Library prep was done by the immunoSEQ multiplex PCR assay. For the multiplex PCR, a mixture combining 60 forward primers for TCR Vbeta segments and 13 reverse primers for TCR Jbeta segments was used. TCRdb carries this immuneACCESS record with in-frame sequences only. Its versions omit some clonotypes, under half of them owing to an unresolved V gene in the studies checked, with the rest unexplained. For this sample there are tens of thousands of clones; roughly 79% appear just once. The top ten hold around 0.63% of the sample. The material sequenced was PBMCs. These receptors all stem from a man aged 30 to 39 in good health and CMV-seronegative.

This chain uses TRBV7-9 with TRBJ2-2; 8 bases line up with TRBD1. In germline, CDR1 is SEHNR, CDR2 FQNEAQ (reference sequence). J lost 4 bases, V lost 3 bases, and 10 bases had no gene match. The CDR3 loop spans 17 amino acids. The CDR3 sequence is CASSFLNDRGSTGELFF. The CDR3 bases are TGTGCCAGCAGCTTCCTTAACGACAGGGGTAGCACCGGGGAGCTGTTTTTT.

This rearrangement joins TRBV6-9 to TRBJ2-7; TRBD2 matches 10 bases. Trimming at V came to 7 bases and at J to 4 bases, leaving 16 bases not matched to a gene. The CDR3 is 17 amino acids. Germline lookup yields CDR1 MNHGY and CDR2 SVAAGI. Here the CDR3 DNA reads TGTGCCAGCACCCTTAAAGTTTGGACTAGCGGAGTATACGAGCAGTACGTC. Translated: CASTLKVWTSGVYEQYV.

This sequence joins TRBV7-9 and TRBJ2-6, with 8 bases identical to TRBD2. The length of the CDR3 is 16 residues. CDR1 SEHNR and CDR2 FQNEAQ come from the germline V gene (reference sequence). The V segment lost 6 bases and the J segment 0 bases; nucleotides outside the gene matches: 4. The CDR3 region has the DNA TGTGCCAGCAGGCCGGGGGGGGGCTCTGGGGCCAACGTCCTGACTTTC. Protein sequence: CASRPGGGSGANVLTF.

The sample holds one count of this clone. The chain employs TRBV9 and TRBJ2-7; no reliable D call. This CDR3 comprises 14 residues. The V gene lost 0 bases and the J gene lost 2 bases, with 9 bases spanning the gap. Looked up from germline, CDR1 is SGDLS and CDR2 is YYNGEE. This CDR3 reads CASSVDGGAYEQYF. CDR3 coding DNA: TGTGCCAGCAGCGTAGATGGCGGTGCCTACGAGCAGTACTTC.